A single sample gave rise to the 10 T cell receptor beta chains below, sequenced in a study of somatic mutations in cytotoxic T cells in rheumatoid arthritis. Here immunoSEQ multiplex PCR was the method, and the copy in TCRdb shows in-frame clones only, minus some. The repertoire holds 25,000 to 35,000 clones, with around nine tenths as singletons. Sample: CD8+ T cells sorted from blood. Receptors were obtained from an adult with rheumatoid arthritis.

The chain is built from TRBV4-3 and TRBJ2-7; a possible D gene is TRBD1 (6 bases). This CDR3 region has 15 residues. V was trimmed by 1 base and J by 0 bases, leaving 10 bases between them. Germline values: CDR1 LGHNA, CDR2 YSLEER. CDR3 sequence: CASSQAQGYSYEQYF. The CDR3 coding sequence is TGCGCCAGCAGCCAAGCACAGGGTTACTCCTACGAGCAGTACTTC.

This clone appeared a few times. This rearrangement joins TRBV10-1 to TRBJ2-2; TRBD2 is a possible D gene (5 bases). Germline V lookup: CDR1 WNHNN, CDR2 SYGVQD (reference sequence). Trimming removed 0 bases at V and 6 bases at J, with 20 bases between. CDR3 length equals 18 residues. Here the CDR3 DNA reads TGCGCCAGCAGTGAGTCGTCGTGGGCCGGGGAGTCGGCCGGGGAGCTGTTTTTT. It translates to CASSESSWAGESAGELFF.

This chain connects TRBV5-1 to TRBJ2-5; TRBD2 agrees at 8 bases. TRBJ2-7 matches the DNA end more closely, so the J call is doubtful. CDR3 length: 15 amino acids. CDR1 SGHRS and CDR2 YFSETQ come from the germline V gene. CDR3 in DNA: TGCGCCAGCAGCTTGATGTCGGGGGGGACTTACGAGCAGTACTTC. Its translation is CASSLMSGGTYEQYF.

This chain uses TRBV19 with TRBJ2-3, with TRBD2 matching 16 bases. Germline loops: CDR1 LNHDA, CDR2 SQIVND (reference sequence). The V gene end was trimmed by 5 bases and the J gene end by 6 bases; junction bases not matched to a gene: 5. CDR3 length: 16 amino acids. The CDR3 DNA sequence: TGTGCCAGTAGTGGGACTAGCGGGGGGGTCAGGGATACGCAGTATTTT. This gives the protein CASSGTSGGVRDTQYF.

This clone has only a few counts. This sequence joins TRBV27 and TRBJ2-7; D is perhaps TRBD2 (6 bases). V lost 8 bases and J 6 bases, leaving 17 bases between the germline ends. In germline, CDR1 is MNHEY, CDR2 SMNVEV (reference sequence). CDR3 length: 13 residues. The CDR3 DNA sequence: TGTGCCAGCGGCCTAACGGGAGCGGGCGAGCAGTACTTC. Its translation: CASGLTGAGEQYF.

V gene TRBV7-9 combines with J gene TRBJ1-4; D uncertain. Trimming took 1 base from V and 8 from J, leaving 5 bases between them. From germline, CDR1 is SEHNR and CDR2 FQNEAQ (reference sequence). The CDR3 contains 12 residues. The CDR3 region is CASSLGNEKLFF. The CDR3 DNA follows: TGTGCCAGCAGCTTAGGGAACGAAAAACTGTTTTTT.

This clone was picked up one time. The rearrangement joins TRBV9 to TRBJ2-7; D may be TRBD2 (5 bases). Germline V lookup: CDR1 SGDLS, CDR2 YYNGEE. The CDR3 extends over 12 amino acids. V lost 0 bases and J 6 bases, leaving 7 bases between the germline ends. The CDR3 protein is CASSVGRGEQYF. Written as DNA, the CDR3 is TGTGCCAGCAGCGTAGGACGGGGCGAGCAGTACTTC.

CDR3 amino acids: CAIRAGGLSLGNTQYF. The DNA for the CDR3 is TGTGCCATTAGGGCGGGGGGCCTCTCCCTAGGGAATACGCAGTATTTT. The chain joins TRBV10-3 to TRBJ2-3, with 8 bases lining up with TRBD2. Trimming took 9 bases from V and 7 from J; bases not matched to a gene: 18. CDR1 and CDR2 (germline): ENHRY, SYGVKD. The CDR3 totals 16 residues.

In DNA, the CDR3 is TGTGCCAGCAGTTCCACGGTATACTCTGGAAACACCATATATTTT. Residues: CASSSTVYSGNTIYF. The genes are TRBV27 and TRBJ1-3; D gene ambiguous. There are 15 residues in the CDR3. Germline CDR1 reads MNHEY; CDR2 reads SMNVEV (reference sequence). Trimming removed 4 bases at V and 0 bases at J, with 10 bases between.

The rearrangement links TRBV19 to TRBJ2-3; D is unclear. The germline V gene encodes CDR1 LNHDA and CDR2 SQIVND (reference sequence). The CDR3 sequence is 14 residues long. The V end was cut by 3 bases, the J end by 6 bases, with 13 bases between. CDR3 residues: CASSIWGYRDTQYF. DNA for the CDR3: TGTGCCAGTAGTATTTGGGGATATCGGGATACGCAGTATTTT.